This T cell receptor beta chain is drawn from a study of Graves' ophthalmopathy and Graves' hyperthyroidism. Study observations and caveats: Researchers report that a 13-signature model separated ophthalmopathy from stable hyperthyroidism, posting about 88% sensitivity and about 82% specificity. Ophthalmopathy progression predictions by the model showed about 79% specificity and 60% to 71% sensitivity.

Worth noting for this clonotype: Its antigen is not known. A single base separates this from a much larger clone, so it may be a read error.

Investigators amplified TCR beta CDR3 regions from RNA transcripts. HTBI-primed RT-PCR formed the first round, and a multiplex PCR formed the second. TCRdb processed the multiplex PCR reads anew with MiXCR; each CDR3 protein has one entry. This sample has 580,000 or so distinct CDR3 sequences, with less than 40% found just once. Certain patients were not enrolled. These were patients with other autoimmune diseases, uncontrolled infections, pregnancy or lactation. Germline V gives CDR1 ENHRY, CDR2 SYGVKD. J was trimmed by 2 bases and V by 11 bases; bases with no gene match: 12. The CDR3 extends over 14 amino acids.

The chain couples TRBV10-3 to TRBJ2-7; 7 nucleotides align to TRBD1. Sample: peripheral blood or thyroid tissue (not recorded which). This TCR was sampled from an adult man with Graves' hyperthyroidism. Here the CDR3 reads CACSETGTAYEQYF. The CDR3 DNA reads as TGTGCCTGCAGTGAAACCGGGACAGCCTACGAGCAGTACTTC.